The 19 T cell receptor beta chains reported below all come from one sample, sequenced in a study of cytomegalovirus exposure and HLA in healthy donors. PCR amplification relied on 60 Vbeta primers (plus 13 Jbeta primers). Profiling relied on immunoSEQ multiplex PCR, and the TCRdb table lists in-frame clones only, not all of them. The sample lists approximately 260,000 clones, just under 85% occurring once. The specimen sequenced was PBMCs. The receptor set was obtained from a woman aged 40 to 50 in good health and CMV-seropositive.

The chain recombines TRBV5-4 with TRBJ2-5; D gene unclear. The V end lost 4 bases, the J end lost 5 bases, and 6 bases lay between the germline ends. CDR1 SGHNT and CDR2 YYREEE come from the germline V gene (reference sequence). This CDR3 has 11 amino acids. CDR3 DNA: TGTGCCAGCAGCGTCCTGGAGACCCAGTACTTC. As protein: CASSVLETQYF.

This chain joins TRBV4-3 and TRBJ2-3; D perhaps matches TRBD1 (6 bases). Germline V gene sequence: CDR1 LGHNA, CDR2 YSLEER. V lost 3 bases to trimming and J lost 0 bases, with 13 bases between them. The CDR3 length is 16 residues. The chain's CDR3 is CASSHGGRHSTDTQYF. In nucleotides, the CDR3 is TGCGCCAGCAGCCATGGGGGCCGTCACAGCACAGATACGCAGTATTTT.

The chain links TRBV4-1 to TRBJ1-5, with TRBD1 identical over 7 bases. The CDR3 has 16 residues. Trimming cost V 0 bases and J 3 bases; bases outside gene matches: 5. Germline V gives CDR1 MGHRA, CDR2 YSYEKL. CDR3 region: CASSQEGDSTNQPQHF. CDR3 bases: TGCGCCAGCAGCCAAGAGGGGGACAGTACCAATCAGCCCCAGCATTTT.

The chain recombines TRBV7-9 with TRBJ1-4, with a possible D match to TRBD1 (5 bases). Germline-derived CDR1 and CDR2 are SEHNR and FQNEAQ (reference sequence). The CDR3 has 14 amino acids. V gave up 8 bases and J gave up 0 bases, with 10 bases separating them. This CDR3 reads CASGPTATNEKLFF. Here the CDR3 DNA reads TGTGCCAGCGGGCCGACAGCAACTAATGAAAAACTGTTTTTT.

The chain couples TRBV30 to TRBJ2-1, with 9 positions matching TRBD2. The germline gives CDR1 GTSNPN, CDR2 SVGIG (reference sequence). This CDR3 is built from 15 residues. After removal of 3 bases from V and 8 bases from J, the junction contained 11 bases not matched to a gene. The DNA of the CDR3 is TGTGCCTGGAGGGCAGCGGGAGGCCTCAACTATGAGCAGTTCTTC. It codes for CAWRAAGGLNYEQFF.

V and J are TRBV19 and TRBJ1-2; a weak D match, TRBD1 (6 bases). Trimming cost V 4 bases and J 2 bases, with 11 bases left between them. The CDR3 covers 14 residues. Per germline, CDR1 LNHDA and CDR2 SQIVND (reference sequence). CDR3 sequence (DNA): TGTGCCAGTAGTACCGGACAGAGAAACTATGGCTACACCTTC. Residues: CASSTGQRNYGYTF. Complete variable domain (other parts from reference TRBV19 and TRBJ1-2): DGGITQSPKYLFRKEGQNVTLSCEQNLNHDAMYWYRQDPGQGLRLIYYSQIVNDFQKGDIAEGYSVSREKKESFPLTVTSAQKNPTAFYLCASSTGQRNYGYTFGSGTRLTVV.

CDR3 sequence (DNA): TGTGCCAGCAGACCCGGGACAGGGCAGTATGAGCAGTACTTC. The encoded protein is CASRPGTGQYEQYF. The gene calls are TRBV28 and TRBJ2-7, with 9 nucleotides matching TRBD1. Losses at the gene ends were 6 bases for V and 7 bases for J; bases not matched to a gene: 10. The CDR3 sequence is 14 residues long. CDR1 MDHEN and CDR2 SYDVKM come from the germline V gene.

This chain uses TRBV9 with TRBJ2-7; D might be TRBD2 (5 bases). Germline CDR1 and CDR2: SGDLS and YYNGEE. CDR3 length equals 16 residues. Trimming cost V 0 bases and J 2 bases, with 15 bases left between them. This CDR3 is CASSVGSSGYPYEQYF. CDR3 DNA sequence: TGTGCCAGCAGCGTAGGATCCAGCGGATACCCCTACGAGCAGTACTTC.

CDR3 in DNA: TGTGCCAGCAGTGAGGTCAGGGCTGGGAATGAGCAGTTCTTC. It specifies CASSEVRAGNEQFF. The V call is TRBV2, the J call TRBJ2-1; maybe TRBD1 (5 bases). Trimming shortened V by 3 bases and J by 7 bases, and 13 bases separated the two germline ends. The CDR3 is 14 residues long. Germline lookup yields CDR1 SNHLY and CDR2 FYNNEI.

J is TRBJ2-7 and V is TRBV30; 11 bases match TRBD2. Germline V lookup: CDR1 GTSNPN, CDR2 SVGIG (reference sequence). CDR3 length: 16 amino acids. Unmatched junction bases numbered 6, after V lost 0 bases and J lost 2 bases. The CDR3 bases are TGTGCCTGGAGTGTACCTAGCGGGAGGCTTACCTACGAGCAGTACTTC. This gives the protein CAWSVPSGRLTYEQYF.

The genes are TRBV14 and TRBJ2-6; possible D gene TRBD2, 6 bases. The CDR3 contains 16 residues. CDR1 SGHDN and CDR2 FVKESK come from the germline V gene. Deletions cut 4 bases from V and 2 bases from J, with 12 bases between. CDR3 in amino acids: CASSRLGGTGANVLTF. DNA for the CDR3: TGTGCCAGCAGCCGCCTTGGGGGGACTGGGGCCAACGTCCTGACTTTC.

The chain employs TRBV4-1 and TRBJ2-7; the match to TRBD1 covers 10 bases. This CDR3 has 14 amino acids. Per the germline V gene, CDR1 is MGHRA and CDR2 is YSYEKL. Unmatched junction bases numbered 5, after V lost 4 bases and J lost 5 bases. Written as DNA, the CDR3 is TGCGCCAGCAGCCCAGAGACAGGGGGCCACGAGCAGTACTTC. Its translation: CASSPETGGHEQYF.

The chain recombines TRBV18 with TRBJ2-4, with TRBD2 matching 7 bases. Germline V gene lookup returns CDR1 KGHSH and CDR2 LQKENI. This CDR3 region has 17 residues. The trim removed 3 bases at V and 0 bases at J, leaving 8 bases unmatched. The CDR3, as DNA: TGTGCCAGCTCACCCCTAGGCGCGGGGGTAGCCAAAAACATTCAGTACTTC. Protein sequence: CASSPLGAGVAKNIQYF.

The chain employs TRBV6-6 and TRBJ2-5; possibly TRBD1 for D (5 bases). The germline V gene encodes CDR1 MNHNY and CDR2 SVGAGI (reference sequence). The ends were cut back, 5 bases at V and 4 bases at J, with 17 bases in the middle. This CDR3 spans 15 amino acids. The CDR3 reads CASSQEQGLRETQYF. CDR3 in DNA: TGTGCCAGCAGTCAGGAGCAGGGTTTGCGAGAGACCCAGTACTTC.

J is TRBJ1-2 and V is TRBV27; the D gene is possibly TRBD1 (5 bases). Trimming removed 3 bases at V and 10 bases at J, with 15 bases between. Germline CDR1 is MNHEY and CDR2 is SMNVEV (reference sequence). CDR3 length: 13 residues. CDR3 coding DNA: TGTGCCAGCAGTTTGGGCCAGGGCAGAGACTACACCTTC. It codes for CASSLGQGRDYTF.

The chain uses TRBV4-3 and TRBJ1-2; 11 bases line up with TRBD1. V gave up 4 bases and J gave up 6 bases; unmatched junction bases: 7. The CDR3 has 15 amino acids. CDR1 and CDR2 from the germline V gene are LGHNA and YSLEER. The CDR3: CASSLRTDRGHGYTF. DNA for the CDR3: TGCGCCAGCAGCCTGAGGACGGACAGGGGGCATGGCTACACCTTC.

The chain employs TRBV11-3 and TRBJ1-2; 10 bases match TRBD1. The CDR3 is made up of 13 amino acids. The ends lost 5 bases at V and 8 bases at J; junction bases unmatched: 5. CDR1 is SGHNT and CDR2 is YENEEA in the germline V gene. CDR3 DNA: TGTGCCAGCAGCCCGGGACAGGGGAGAGGCTACACCTTC. It yields the protein CASSPGQGRGYTF.

CDR3 DNA: TGTGCCTGGAGAAAACCCCCCGGGACTAGCGGCACCGGGGAGCTGTTTTTT. Encoded protein: CAWRKPPGTSGTGELFF. The rearrangement uses TRBV30 and TRBJ2-2, with 11 bases that match TRBD2. V was pared by 3 bases and J by 4 bases, with 10 bases of the junction left unmatched. This CDR3 comprises 17 residues. Germline CDR1 reads GTSNPN; CDR2 reads SVGIG (reference sequence).

The gene calls are TRBV19 and TRBJ1-2; D ambiguous. The germline gives CDR1 LNHDA, CDR2 SQIVND (reference sequence). CDR3 length: 12 residues. The V gene lost 4 bases and the J gene lost 3 bases, with 6 bases spanning the gap. The CDR3 here is CASSTGDYGYTF. The CDR3 DNA reads TGTGCCAGTAGTACAGGCGACTATGGCTACACCTTC.